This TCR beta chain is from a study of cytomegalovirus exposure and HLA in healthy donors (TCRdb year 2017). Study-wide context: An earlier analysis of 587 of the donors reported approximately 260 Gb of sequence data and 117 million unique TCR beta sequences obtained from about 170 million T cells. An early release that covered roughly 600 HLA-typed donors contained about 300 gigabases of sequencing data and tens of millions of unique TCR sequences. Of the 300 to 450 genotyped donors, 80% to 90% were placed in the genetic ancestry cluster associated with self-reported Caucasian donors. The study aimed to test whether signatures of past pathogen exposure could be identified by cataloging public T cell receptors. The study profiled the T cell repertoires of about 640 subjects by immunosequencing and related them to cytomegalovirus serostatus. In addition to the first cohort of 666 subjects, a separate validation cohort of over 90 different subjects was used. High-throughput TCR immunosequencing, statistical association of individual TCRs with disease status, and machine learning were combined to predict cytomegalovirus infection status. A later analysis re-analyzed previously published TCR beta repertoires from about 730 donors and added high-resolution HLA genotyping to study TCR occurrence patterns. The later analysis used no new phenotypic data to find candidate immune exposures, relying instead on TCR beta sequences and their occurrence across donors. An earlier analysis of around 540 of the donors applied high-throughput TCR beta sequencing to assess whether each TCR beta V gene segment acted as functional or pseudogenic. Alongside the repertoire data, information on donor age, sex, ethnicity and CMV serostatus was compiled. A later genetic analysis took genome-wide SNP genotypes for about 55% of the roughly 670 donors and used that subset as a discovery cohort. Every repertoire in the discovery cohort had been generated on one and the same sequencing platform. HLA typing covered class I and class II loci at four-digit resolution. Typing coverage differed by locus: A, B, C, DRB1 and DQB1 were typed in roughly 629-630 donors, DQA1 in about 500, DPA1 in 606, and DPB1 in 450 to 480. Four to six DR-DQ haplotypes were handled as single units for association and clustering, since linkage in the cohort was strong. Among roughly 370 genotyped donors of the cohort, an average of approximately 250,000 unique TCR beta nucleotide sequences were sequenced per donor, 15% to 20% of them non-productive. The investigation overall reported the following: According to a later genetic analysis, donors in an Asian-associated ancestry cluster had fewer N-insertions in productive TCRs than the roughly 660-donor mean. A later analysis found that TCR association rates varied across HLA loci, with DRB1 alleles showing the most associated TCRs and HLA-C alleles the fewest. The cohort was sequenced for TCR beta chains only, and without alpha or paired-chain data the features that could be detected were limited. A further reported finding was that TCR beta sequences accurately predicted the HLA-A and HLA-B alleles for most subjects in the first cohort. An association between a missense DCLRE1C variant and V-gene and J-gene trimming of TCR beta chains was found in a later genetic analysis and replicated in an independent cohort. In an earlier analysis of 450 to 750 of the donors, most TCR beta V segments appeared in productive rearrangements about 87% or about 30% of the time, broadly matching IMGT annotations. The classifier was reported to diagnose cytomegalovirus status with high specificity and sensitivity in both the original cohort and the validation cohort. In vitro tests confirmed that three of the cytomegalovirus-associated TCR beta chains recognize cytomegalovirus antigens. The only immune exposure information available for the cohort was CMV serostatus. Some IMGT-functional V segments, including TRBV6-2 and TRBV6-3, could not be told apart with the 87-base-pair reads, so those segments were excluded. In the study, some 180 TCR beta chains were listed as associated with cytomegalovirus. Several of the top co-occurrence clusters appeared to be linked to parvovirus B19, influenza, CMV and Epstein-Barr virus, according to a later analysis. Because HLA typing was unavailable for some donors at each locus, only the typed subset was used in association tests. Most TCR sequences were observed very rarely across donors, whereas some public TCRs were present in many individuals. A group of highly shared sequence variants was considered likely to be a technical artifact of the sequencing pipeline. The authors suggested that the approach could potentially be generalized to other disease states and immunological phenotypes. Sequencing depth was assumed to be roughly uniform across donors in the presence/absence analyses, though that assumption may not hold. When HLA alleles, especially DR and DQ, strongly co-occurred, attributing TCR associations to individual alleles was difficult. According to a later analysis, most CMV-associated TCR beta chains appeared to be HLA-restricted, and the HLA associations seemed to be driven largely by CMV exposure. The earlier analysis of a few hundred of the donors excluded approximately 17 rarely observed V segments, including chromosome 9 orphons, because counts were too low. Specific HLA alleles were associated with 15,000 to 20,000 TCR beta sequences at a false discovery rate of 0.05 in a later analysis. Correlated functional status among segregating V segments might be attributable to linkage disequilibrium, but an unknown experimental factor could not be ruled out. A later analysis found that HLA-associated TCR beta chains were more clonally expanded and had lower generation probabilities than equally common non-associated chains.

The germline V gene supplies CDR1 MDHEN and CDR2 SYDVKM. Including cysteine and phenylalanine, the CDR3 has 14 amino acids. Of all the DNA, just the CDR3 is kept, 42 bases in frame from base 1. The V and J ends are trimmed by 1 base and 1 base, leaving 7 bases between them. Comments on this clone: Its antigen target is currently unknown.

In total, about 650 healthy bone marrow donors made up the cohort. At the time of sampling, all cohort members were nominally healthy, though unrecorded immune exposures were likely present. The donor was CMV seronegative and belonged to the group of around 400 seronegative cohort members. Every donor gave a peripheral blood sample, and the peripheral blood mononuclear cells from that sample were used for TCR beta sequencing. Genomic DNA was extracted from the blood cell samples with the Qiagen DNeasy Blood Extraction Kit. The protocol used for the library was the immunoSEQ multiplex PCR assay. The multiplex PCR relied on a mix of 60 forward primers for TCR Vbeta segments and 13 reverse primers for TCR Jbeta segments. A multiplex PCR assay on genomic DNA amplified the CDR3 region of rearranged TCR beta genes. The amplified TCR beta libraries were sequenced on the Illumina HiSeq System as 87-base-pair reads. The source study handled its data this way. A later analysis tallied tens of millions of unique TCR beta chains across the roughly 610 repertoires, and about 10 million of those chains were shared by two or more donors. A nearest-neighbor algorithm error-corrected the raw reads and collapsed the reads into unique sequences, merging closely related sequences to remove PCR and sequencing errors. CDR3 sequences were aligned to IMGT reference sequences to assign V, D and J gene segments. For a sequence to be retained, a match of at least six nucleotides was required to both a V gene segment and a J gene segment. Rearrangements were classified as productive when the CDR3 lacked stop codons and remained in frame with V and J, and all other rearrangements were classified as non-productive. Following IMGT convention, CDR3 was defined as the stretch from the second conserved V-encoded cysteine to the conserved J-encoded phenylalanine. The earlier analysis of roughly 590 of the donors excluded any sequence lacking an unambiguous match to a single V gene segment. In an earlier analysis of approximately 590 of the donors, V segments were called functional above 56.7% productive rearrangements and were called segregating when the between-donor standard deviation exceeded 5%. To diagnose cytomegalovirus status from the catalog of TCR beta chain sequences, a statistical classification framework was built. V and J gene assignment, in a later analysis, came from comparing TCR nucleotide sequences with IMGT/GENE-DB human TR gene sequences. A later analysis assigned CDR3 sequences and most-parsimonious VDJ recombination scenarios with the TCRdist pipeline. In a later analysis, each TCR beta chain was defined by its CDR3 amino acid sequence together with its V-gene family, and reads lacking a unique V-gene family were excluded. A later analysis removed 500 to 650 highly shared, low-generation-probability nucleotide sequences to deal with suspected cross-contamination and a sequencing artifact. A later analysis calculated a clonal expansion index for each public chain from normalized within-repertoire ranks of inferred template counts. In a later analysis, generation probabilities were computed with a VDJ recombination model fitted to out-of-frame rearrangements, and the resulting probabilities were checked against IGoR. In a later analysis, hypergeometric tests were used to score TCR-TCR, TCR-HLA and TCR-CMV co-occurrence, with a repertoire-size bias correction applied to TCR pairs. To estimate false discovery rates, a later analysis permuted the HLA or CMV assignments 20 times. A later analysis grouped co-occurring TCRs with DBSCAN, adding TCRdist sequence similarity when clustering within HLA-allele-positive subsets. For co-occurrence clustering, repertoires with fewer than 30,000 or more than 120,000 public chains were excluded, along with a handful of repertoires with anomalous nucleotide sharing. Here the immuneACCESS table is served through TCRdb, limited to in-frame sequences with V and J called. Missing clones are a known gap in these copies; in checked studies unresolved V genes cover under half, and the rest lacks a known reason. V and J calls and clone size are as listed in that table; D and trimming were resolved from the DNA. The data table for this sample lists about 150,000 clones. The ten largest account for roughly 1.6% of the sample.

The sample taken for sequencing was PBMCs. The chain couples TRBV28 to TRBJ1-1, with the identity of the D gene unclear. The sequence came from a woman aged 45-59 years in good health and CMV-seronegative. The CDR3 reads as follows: CASSLFTQNTEAFF. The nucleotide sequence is TGTGCCAGCAGTTTATTTACACAGAACACTGAAGCTTTCTTT.